This T cell receptor beta chain originates from a study of blood T cell repertoires in COVID-19. Study information: Material from acute and convalescent COVID-19 was sourced from the United States, Italy and Spain. Sources were T cells, B-cell-depleted T cells, or PBMCs; the material itself was cDNA or gDNA.

Original processing methods: Scientists estimated how many nucleated cells there were by amplifying reference gene primers. TCRdb keeps only in-frame clones here, not all; method: immunoSEQ multiplex PCR. V, J and clone size derive from that table, while D and trimming were established from the DNA sequence. The top ten hold approximately 6.6% of the sample, which has nearly 300,000 clones, roughly 88% seen once. Germline trimming cut 6 bases from V and 2 bases from J; bases unmatched to any gene: 3. Per germline, CDR1 MDHEN and CDR2 SYDVKM. There are 13 residues in the CDR3. Material: peripheral blood. V gene TRBV28 combines with J gene TRBJ2-7; 8 bases are a match to TRBD1. The receptor's source is a woman younger than 45 who had recovered from COVID-19. CDR3 bases: TGTGCCAGCAGGTGGACAGGGCCCTACGAGCAGTACTTC. It translates to CASRWTGPYEQYF.